These 24 T cell receptor beta chains came from one sample sequenced in a study of T cell repertoires in cytomegalovirus infection. TCRdb reprocessed the reads via MiXCR and lists one record per CDR3 protein. The sample contains a few hundred thousand distinct CDR3 sequences, 9.5% of which appear only once. The specimen sequenced was PBMCs. Receptors were obtained from a human donor in good health (CMV status not recorded). Some clones in this sample may be carry-over from other donors' samples.

This clonotype occurred many times. The chain uses TRBV4-3 and TRBJ2-1, with D unresolved. V was shortened by 4 bases and J by 4 bases, with 8 bases between the two germline ends. Germline CDR1 is LGHNA and CDR2 is YSLEER. The CDR3 spans 13 residues. The CDR3 bases are TGCGCCAGCAGCCTCAAGATTTACAATGAGCAGTTCTTC. Its protein is CASSLKIYNEQFF.

Many counts were recorded for this clonotype. The chain recombines TRBV7-9 with TRBJ2-3, with D unclear. The CDR3 contains 12 residues. Germline V CDR1 and CDR2: SEHNR, FQNEAQ (reference sequence). V dropped 6 bases and J dropped 6 bases, with 10 bases sitting between them. The CDR3 sequence is CASSPARDTQYF. The CDR3 nucleotides read TGTGCCAGCAGTCCGGCCCGCGATACGCAGTATTTT.

This clonotype was recorded a few times. The chain's CDR3 is CASSQATRANIQYF. DNA for the CDR3: TGCGCCAGCAGCCAAGCAACTAGAGCGAACATTCAGTACTTC. V is TRBV4-1 and J is TRBJ2-4, with D perhaps TRBD2 (5 bases). CDR1 is MGHRA, CDR2 YSYEKL, per germline. V lost 1 base to trimming and J lost 7 bases, with 11 bases between them. The CDR3 is 14 amino acids.

In this sample, this clonotype turned up many times. V and J are TRBV7-8 and TRBJ2-7, with TRBD2 matching 15 bases. The junction had 6 bases not matched to a gene; V was cut back by 5 bases and J by 4 bases. CDR1 and CDR2 from the germline V gene are SGHVS and FQNEAQ. There are 16 residues in the CDR3. The CDR3, as DNA: TGTGCCAGCAGCCCGGGACTAGCGGGAGGAAGGTACGAGCAGTACTTC. This codes for CASSPGLAGGRYEQYF. Full variable domain (missing parts from reference TRBV7-8 and TRBJ2-7): GAGVSQSPRYKVAKRGQDVALRCDPISGHVSLFWYQQALGQGPEFLTYFQNEAQLDKSGLPSDRFFAERPEGSVSTLKIQRTQQEDSAVYLCASSPGLAGGRYEQYFGPGTRLTVT.

This chain connects TRBV6-2 or TRBV6-3 to TRBJ2-2, with 9 nucleotides matching TRBD2. V dropped 0 bases and J dropped 3; count of bases not matched to a gene: 5. Germline V gene lookup returns CDR1 MNHEY and CDR2 SVGEGT. The length of the CDR3 is 17 residues. The CDR3 sequence: CASSYSATSGYTGELFF. The CDR3 DNA is TGTGCCAGCAGTTACTCAGCGACTAGCGGCTACACCGGGGAGCTGTTTTTT.

This clonotype was counted ten times or more. The chain has TRBV6-6 and TRBJ2-1, with a tentative D call TRBD2 (5 bases). V gave up 5 bases and J gave up 1 base, with 18 bases separating them. The V gene's germline CDR1 is MNHNY and CDR2 SVGAGI (reference sequence). The CDR3 has 17 residues. The CDR3 here is CASSPESRGGSYNEQFF. DNA for the CDR3: TGTGCCAGCAGTCCCGAATCACGCGGAGGTTCCTACAATGAGCAGTTCTTC.

The sample holds many counts of this clonotype. The chain uses TRBV2 and TRBJ2-2; 10 bases are shared with TRBD1. J lost 5 bases, V lost 6 bases, and 6 bases had no gene match. This CDR3 has 15 residues. Germline CDR1 is SNHLY and CDR2 is FYNNEI. In DNA form, the CDR3 reads TGTGCCAGCAGCCGACAGGGGGCGGGAACCGGGGAGCTGTTTTTT. Its protein is CASSRQGAGTGELFF.

The chain recombines TRBV7-9 with TRBJ1-6, with a tentative D call TRBD1 (6 bases). The CDR3 sequence is 14 residues long. Germline V gene lookup returns CDR1 SEHNR and CDR2 FQNEAQ (reference sequence). V lost 7 bases, J lost 6 bases, and 13 bases lay in between. The CDR3 DNA is TGTGCCAGCACCCAGGAACAGGGTAATTCACCCCTCCACTTT. As protein: CASTQEQGNSPLHF.

This clonotype was picked up many times. This rearrangement joins TRBV7-6 to TRBJ2-1, with D possibly called TRBD1 or TRBD2 (6 bases each). CDR1 is SGHVS, CDR2 FNYEAQ, per germline. CDR3 length: 15 amino acids. V lost 2 bases, J lost 1 base, and 9 bases lay in between. CDR3: CASSLRGDSYNEQFF. CDR3 bases: TGTGCCAGCAGCTTAAGGGGGGATTCCTACAATGAGCAGTTCTTC.

J is TRBJ2-1 and V is TRBV7-2, with 13 bases identical to TRBD2. V gave up 3 bases and J gave up 9 bases; unmatched junction bases: 2. Germline loops: CDR1 SGHTA, CDR2 FQGNSA. This CDR3 comprises 14 residues. The CDR3 sequence is CASSLTSGRTEQFF. The CDR3, as DNA: TGTGCCAGCAGCTTGACTAGCGGGAGGACTGAGCAGTTCTTC.

This clonotype came up a few times. The genes are TRBV4-3 and TRBJ2-3; 11 bases are shared with TRBD2. CDR1 and CDR2 (germline): LGHNA, YSLEER. V shed 4 bases and J 1 base; nucleotides not matched to a gene: 4. CDR3 length equals 16 residues. The CDR3: CASSPLAGGGTDTQYF. The CDR3 DNA sequence: TGCGCCAGCAGCCCCCTAGCGGGAGGTGGCACAGATACGCAGTATTTT.

At least ten counts were recorded for this clonotype. The chain uses TRBV6-2 or TRBV6-3 and TRBJ2-1; the D gene is possibly TRBD2 (5 bases). Trimming stripped 5 bases from V and 0 bases from J, with 20 bases between. The length of the CDR3 is 18 residues. Germline CDR1 MNHEY, CDR2 SVGEGT. The CDR3 reads CASSQVLDLPGSYNEQFF. The DNA of the CDR3 is TGTGCCAGCAGTCAAGTATTGGACTTACCGGGCTCCTACAATGAGCAGTTCTTC.

The sample holds many counts of this clonotype. J is TRBJ2-7 and V is TRBV7-2; D is perhaps TRBD1 or TRBD2 (6 bases each). Trimming removed 5 bases at V and 6 bases at J, with 17 bases between. This CDR3 region has 14 residues. Per the germline V gene, CDR1 is SGHTA and CDR2 is FQGNSA. The CDR3 DNA is TGTGCCAGCAGCCCAGTGGGGGGCGCGGGCGAGCAGTACTTC. Its protein is CASSPVGGAGEQYF.

Remarks on this clonotype: A much larger clonotype is one base distant, so this may be a read error. It is likely a read error, because the conserved phenylalanine at the end of the CDR3 is missing. The chain has TRBV5-5 and TRBJ2-7, with D perhaps being TRBD1 or TRBD2 (5 bases each). The CDR3 is 14 amino acids. V lost 0 bases and J lost 2, with 9 bases in between. CDR1 and CDR2 from the germline V gene are SGHKS and YYEKEE (reference sequence). DNA of the CDR3: TGTGCCAGCAGCTTGGGGGACGTCACCTACGAGCAGTACTCC. Translating gives CASSLGDVTYEQYS.

At least ten counts were recorded for this clonotype. The chain employs TRBV7-9 and TRBJ1-1; a possible D gene is TRBD1 (5 bases). Looked up from germline, CDR1 is SEHNR and CDR2 is FQNEAQ (reference sequence). CDR3 length equals 14 residues. V was cut by 5 bases and J by 4 bases, with 14 bases left in between. The DNA of the CDR3 is TGTGCCAGCAGCCCGGCAGGGAGGCGCACTGAAGCTTTCTTT. As protein: CASSPAGRRTEAFF.

The CDR3 reads CASSYSWSTAFF. The CDR3 DNA is TGTGCCAGCAGTTACTCGTGGTCGACGGCTTTCTTT. The chain has TRBV6-5 and TRBJ1-1, with D hard to call. Germline CDR1 and CDR2: MNHEY and SVGAGI. CDR3 length: 12 amino acids. V lost 0 bases to trimming and J lost 11 bases, with 10 bases between them.

This clonotype was found a few times. V and J are TRBV20-1 and TRBJ2-5; maybe TRBD1 (6 bases). V was shortened by 6 bases and J by 3 bases, with 14 bases between the two germline ends. The CDR3 runs to 13 residues. Germline CDR1 is DFQATT and CDR2 is SNEGSKA (reference sequence). The CDR3 reads CSAPRGGKETQYF. The CDR3 DNA follows: TGCAGTGCCCCCCGAGGGGGAAAAGAGACCCAGTACTTC.

About this clonotype itself: This may come from a read error, since a much larger clone is one base off. It is likely a read error, because the conserved phenylalanine at the end of the CDR3 is missing. The chain has TRBV12-3 or TRBV12-4 and TRBJ1-1; possibly TRBD1 for D (5 bases). This CDR3 spans 13 amino acids. V was cut by 5 bases and J by 4 bases, with 11 bases left in between. This chain's CDR3 is CASSPGSGTEAFL. As DNA, the CDR3 is TGTGCCAGCAGTCCAGGGTCCGGCACTGAAGCTTTCCTT.

This clonotype was observed a handful of times. The chain is built from TRBV19 and TRBJ1-1; D remains ambiguous. The CDR3 is made up of 14 amino acids. Germline V lookup: CDR1 LNHDA, CDR2 SQIVND (reference sequence). V gave up 3 bases and J gave up 0 bases, with 8 bases separating them. As DNA, the CDR3 is TGTGCCAGTAGTATGGATAGGGTGAACACTGAAGCTTTCTTT. Protein sequence: CASSMDRVNTEAFF. Combining the CDR3 with reference TRBV19 and TRBJ1-1 gives the whole variable domain DGGITQSPKYLFRKEGQNVTLSCEQNLNHDAMYWYRQDPGQGLRLIYYSQIVNDFQKGDIAEGYSVSREKKESFPLTVTSAQKNPTAFYLCASSMDRVNTEAFFGQGTRLTVV.

This clonotype occurred once. The gene calls are TRBV20-1 and TRBJ2-1; D is perhaps TRBD2 (6 bases). Between the trimmed V and J ends, which lost 7 bases and 0 bases, there was a span of 13 bases. The CDR3 spans 14 residues. Germline CDR1 DFQATT, CDR2 SNEGSKA (reference sequence). In DNA, the CDR3 is TGCAGTGGGGAGGCCCTGAGCTCCTACAATGAGCAGTTCTTC. This codes for CSGEALSSYNEQFF.

This chain joins TRBV11-2 and TRBJ2-7; TRBD2 agrees at 7 bases. Germline V gene lookup returns CDR1 SGHAT and CDR2 FQNNGV. This CDR3 is built from 14 residues. V gave up 1 base and J gave up 3 bases; unmatched junction bases: 3. The CDR3: CASSLAPGGYEQYF. CDR3 DNA: TGTGCCAGCAGCTTAGCCCCGGGAGGCTACGAGCAGTACTTC.

This clonotype was seen a handful of times. The rearrangement links TRBV20-1 to TRBJ2-1; D remains unclear. Germline loops: CDR1 DFQATT, CDR2 SNEGSKA (reference sequence). V lost 1 base to trimming and J lost 8 bases, with 12 bases between them. CDR3 length: 13 residues. CDR3: CSARGVGIYEQFF. As DNA, the CDR3 is TGCAGTGCTAGAGGTGTGGGCATCTATGAGCAGTTCTTC.

This clonotype was picked up a small number of times. This rearrangement joins TRBV6-1 to TRBJ1-5, with 10 bases that match TRBD1. This CDR3 is built from 18 residues. CDR1 is MNHNS and CDR2 is SASEGT in the germline V gene. Trimming took 0 bases from V and 3 from J; bases not matched to a gene: 8. CDR3 amino acids: CASSEALGGTGANQPQHF. The CDR3 DNA sequence: TGTGCCAGCAGTGAAGCGCTTGGAGGGACAGGGGCCAATCAGCCCCAGCATTTT.

This chain joins TRBV4-3 and TRBJ1-2; D ambiguous. Trimming pared 0 bases from V and 3 bases from J, leaving 2 bases between. From germline, CDR1 is LGHNA and CDR2 YSLEER. CDR3 length equals 12 residues. CDR3: CASSQDDYGYTF. The CDR3 coding sequence is TGCGCCAGCAGCCAAGATGACTATGGCTACACCTTC.